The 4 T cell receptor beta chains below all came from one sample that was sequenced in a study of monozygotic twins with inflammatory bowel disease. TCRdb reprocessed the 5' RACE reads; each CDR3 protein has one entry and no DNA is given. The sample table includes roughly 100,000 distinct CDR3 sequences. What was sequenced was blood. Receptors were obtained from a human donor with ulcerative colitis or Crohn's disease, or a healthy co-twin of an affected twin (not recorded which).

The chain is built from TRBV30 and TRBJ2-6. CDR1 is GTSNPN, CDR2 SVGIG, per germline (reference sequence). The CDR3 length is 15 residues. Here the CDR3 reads CAWIEPGSGANVLTF.

The CDR3 region is CSARDLGPSKVF. The genes are TRBV20-1 and TRBJ2-1. The V gene's germline CDR1 is DFQATT and CDR2 SNEGSKA (reference sequence). The CDR3 sequence is 12 residues long.

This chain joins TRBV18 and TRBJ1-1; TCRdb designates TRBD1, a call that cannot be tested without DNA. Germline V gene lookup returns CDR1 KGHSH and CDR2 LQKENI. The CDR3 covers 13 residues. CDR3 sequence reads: CASSPHPGGRAFF.

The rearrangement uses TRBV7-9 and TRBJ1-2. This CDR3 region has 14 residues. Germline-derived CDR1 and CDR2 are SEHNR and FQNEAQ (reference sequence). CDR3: CASSVEDEVYGYTF.